This TCR beta chain is from a study of blood T cell repertoires in COVID-19. For the study at large: Donors in the United States, Italy and Spain gave samples during acute or convalescent COVID-19.

V gave up 6 bases and J gave up 1 base, with 9 bases separating them. Per the germline V gene, CDR1 is LNHDA and CDR2 is SQIVND (reference sequence). CDR3 size: 13 residues. As handled by the study authors: Amplification of reference gene primers provided the estimated nucleated cell counts. TCRdb keeps only in-frame clones here, not all; method: immunoSEQ multiplex PCR. V and J calls plus clone size are reproduced from that table; the DNA served to infer D and trimming. This table holds approximately 170,000 clones, around 82% found once. This TCR was sampled from a woman aged 80 or over with active or convalescent COVID-19. This sequence joins TRBV19 and TRBJ1-2; no reliable D call. Sequencing input: peripheral blood. CDR3 DNA sequence: TGTGCCAGTAGGCGGAGAGTTAACTATGGCTACACCTTC. This sequence encodes CASRRRVNYGYTF.